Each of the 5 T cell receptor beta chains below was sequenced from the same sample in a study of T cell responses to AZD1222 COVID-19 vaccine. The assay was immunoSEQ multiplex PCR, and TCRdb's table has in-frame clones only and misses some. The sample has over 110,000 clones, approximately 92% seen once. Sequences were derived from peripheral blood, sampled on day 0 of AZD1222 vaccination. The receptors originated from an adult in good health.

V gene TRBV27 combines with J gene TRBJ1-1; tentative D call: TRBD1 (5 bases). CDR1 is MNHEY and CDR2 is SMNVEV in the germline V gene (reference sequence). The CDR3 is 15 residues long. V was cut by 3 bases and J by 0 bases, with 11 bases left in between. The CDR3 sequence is CASSFIRGMNTEAFF. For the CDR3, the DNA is TGTGCCAGCAGTTTTATTCGGGGCATGAACACTGAAGCTTTCTTT.

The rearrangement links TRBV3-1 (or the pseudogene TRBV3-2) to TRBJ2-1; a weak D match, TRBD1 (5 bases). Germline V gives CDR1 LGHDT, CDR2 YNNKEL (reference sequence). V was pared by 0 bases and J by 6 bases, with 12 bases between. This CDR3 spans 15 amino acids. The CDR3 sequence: CASSQDWGSGNEQFF. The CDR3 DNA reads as TGTGCCAGCAGCCAAGACTGGGGCTCAGGCAATGAGCAGTTCTTC.

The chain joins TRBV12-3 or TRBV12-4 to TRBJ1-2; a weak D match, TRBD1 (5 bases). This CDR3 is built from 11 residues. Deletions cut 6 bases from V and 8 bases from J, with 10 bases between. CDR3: CASREGRGYTF. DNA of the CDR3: TGTGCCAGCAGGGAGGGGAGAGGCTACACCTTC.

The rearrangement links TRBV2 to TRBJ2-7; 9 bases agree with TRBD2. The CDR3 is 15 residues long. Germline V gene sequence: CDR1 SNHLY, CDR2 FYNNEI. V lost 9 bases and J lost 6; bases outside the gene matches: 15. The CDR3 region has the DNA TGTGCCAGACCTTTGGGACTAGCAAAACCCTCCGAGCAGTACTTC. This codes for CARPLGLAKPSEQYF. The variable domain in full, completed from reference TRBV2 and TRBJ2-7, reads EPEVTQTPSHQVTQMGQEVILRCVPISNHLYFYWYRQILGQKVEFLVSFYNNEISEKSEIFDDQFSVERPDGSNFTLKIRSTKLEDSAMYFCARPLGLAKPSEQYFGPGTRLTVT.

The CDR3, as DNA: TGTGCCAGCAGCTTGCAGGGGGCTGACACTGAAGCTTTCTTT. This gives the protein CASSLQGADTEAFF. The chain recombines TRBV7-3 with TRBJ1-1; TRBD1 matches 8 bases. The length of the CDR3 is 14 residues. CDR1 SGHTA and CDR2 FQGTGA come from the germline V gene. The V gene end was trimmed by 3 bases and the J gene end by 3 bases; junction bases not matched to a gene: 3.